This TCR beta chain was sequenced in a study of T cell responses to AZD1222 COVID-19 vaccine (dated by TCRdb to the early 2020s). Describing the broader study: AZD1222 recipients with second doses at about 4 weeks or about 12 weeks were pooled, because spike-specific TCR depth and breadth did not differ between schedules. TCR sequencing was performed for roughly 250 trial participants, of whom about 200 were given two doses of AZD1222 and around 25 were given two doses of MenACWY control vaccine. Enrollment into the trials was organized by age into subgroups of 18-55, 56-69 and 70-plus years, and those subgroups contained roughly 150, 30 and 60 TCR-sequenced participants, respectively.

There are 15 amino acids in the CDR3, from cysteine to phenylalanine inclusive. CDR3 DNA only is kept here, 45 bases in frame from base 1. Cut back by 3 bases and 7 bases, the V and J ends lie 15 bases apart. The germline V gene (reference sequence) specifies LNHDA as CDR1 and SQIVND as CDR2. The full study reports these points: Nearly half of unique spike-specific TCRs reportedly recognized epitopes outside regions mutated in the B.1.351 and B.1.1.7 variants. After two AZD1222 doses, both the breadth and the depth of spike-specific TCRs were significantly higher than at day 0 and than in MenACWY recipients. Conclusions about previously exposed vaccinees were limited because only five to seven AZD1222 recipients were SARS-CoV-2 seropositive at baseline. The 56-69-year group was small, and its depth increase did not reach significance, likely because of low power. The vaccine-associated CD4 TCRs covered the entire spike protein, and the dominant responses fell in regions 160-218 and 743-854. Participants were mostly white British and included more females than males, and it was suggested by the authors that clonal diversity may have been underestimated. Because no day 14 peak-response samples were available, repertoires were characterized only after the peak T cell response.

The CDR3 regions of human TCRbeta chains were analyzed by immunosequencing. On the study's bioinformatics: Repertoire TCRs were checked for matches against a reference library of SARS-CoV-2-specific TCRs that had been generated using the MIRA antigen-specificity platform. Breadth was defined as the fraction of unique TCRs that were SARS-CoV-2-associated. Depth was defined as the fraction of total T cells that were SARS-CoV-2-associated. Using the MIRA data, each spike-specific TCR was mapped to the spike region that the TCR reacts to and placed in a CD4 or CD8 class. Log10-transformed breadth and depth values were compared by one-way ANOVA with Sidak's multiple comparisons tests. TCRdb provides this immuneACCESS table in a form limited to in-frame rearrangements. Some clones are lacking; in checked studies, under half of them reflect an unresolved V gene, and why the rest are absent is not known. V and J calls and clone size are given by that table; D and trimming were obtained from the DNA. The sample table lists more than 150,000 clones, 75% to 95% of them with a count of one. The leading ten clones occupy roughly 1.6% of the sample.

Reading the label with the study, this specimen's time point is: baseline before first vaccination. Samples from vaccinated people were obtained from the UK trials COV001 and COV002, which included a single-blind randomized controlled phase 2/3 trial of AZD1222 (ChAdOx1 nCoV-19) in healthy adults. For TCRbeta chain sequencing, PBMC samples from trial participants were taken at day 0 and at day 28 after the second dose. With respect to this clone: The antigen it recognizes is unknown. No clone much larger than this one lies a single base away; base qualities are absent.

The rearrangement combines TRBV19 with TRBJ1-4, with the D gene not clear enough to name. This clonotype was obtained from an adult in good health. Sequences were derived from peripheral blood, sampled on day 0 of AZD1222 vaccination. The base sequence is TGTGCCAGTAGTATTTCGGGAGGCAGCGGTGAAAAACTGTTTTTT. Its protein product is CASSISGGSGEKLFF.